The subject of this entry is one T cell receptor beta chain. Profiling relied on immunoSEQ multiplex PCR, and the TCRdb table lists in-frame clones only, not all of them. The table shows 71,000 or so clones, with around nine tenths occurring only once. The record originates from a study of T cell changes during pregnancy in multiple sclerosis. V was cut by 4 bases and J by 5 bases, with 19 bases left in between. Germline CDR1 SGHRS, CDR2 YFSETQ. The CDR3 is made up of 15 amino acids. This receptor was obtained from a female donor with multiple sclerosis, enrolled in a pregnancy study. The rearrangement uses TRBV5-1 and TRBJ2-7, with D perhaps matching TRBD2 (7 bases). Sequencing was performed on peripheral blood, taken in the third trimester of pregnancy. The CDR3 sequence: CASSGQRDFLDEQYF. The DNA of the CDR3 is TGCGCCAGCAGCGGACAGCGGGATTTCCTAGACGAGCAGTACTTC.